This T cell receptor beta chain appears in the sequencing data of a study of shared clonotypes between healthy human individuals. Only CD45RO-negative cells positively selected for CCR7 counted as naive CD8 cells, so terminally differentiated effector memory CD45RA+ cells were excluded. CDR1 and CDR2 from the germline V gene are WNHNN and SYGVQD (reference sequence). The CDR3 runs 12 residues. V was cut by 2 bases and J by 5 bases, with 7 bases left in between. Every subset's genomic DNA went evenly onto several immunoSEQ plates. The authors' processing: From ImmunoSEQ came sequences covering only the junction and carrying no quality scores, so filtering differed. Clones were read by immunoSEQ multiplex PCR, and TCRdb kept only the in-frame ones, dropping some. V and J calls and clone size are as listed in that table; D and trimming were resolved from the DNA. The sample contains roughly 770,000 clones, 90% to 98% of which appear only once.

This clone was counted once. The clonotype originates from a man aged 25-40 years in good health. Specimen: naive CD8+ T cells sorted from blood. This rearrangement joins TRBV10-1 to TRBJ2-7, with D perhaps TRBD2 (5 bases). This chain's CDR3 is CASSEAEDEQYF. For the CDR3, the DNA is TGCGCCAGCAGTGAGGCGGAGGACGAGCAGTACTTC.